Sequencing of this TCR beta chain was carried out in a study of sequential checkpoint blockade in melanoma. Study-wide background: Both treatment sequences were followed by maintenance nivolumab. 91 pretreatment tumor DNA samples were TCRβ immunosequenced.

The germline CDR1 and CDR2 sequences are MNHGY and SAAAGT. The germline V and J ends were trimmed by 5 bases and 6 bases, with 19 bases remaining between them. CDR3 length: 15 amino acids. This table comes from immunoSEQ multiplex PCR, and its TCRdb copy is limited to in-frame clones, with some not included. The sample yields 12,000 or so clones, approximately 24% seen once. Treatment denoted: randomized to nivolumab then ipilimumab (arm A) or the reverse (arm B). No patient had prior DNA-damaging chemotherapy. This clone was recorded a few times. The V and J genes are TRBV6-8 and TRBJ1-2, with a possible D match to TRBD1 (5 bases). This material consisted of tumor tissue (inferred from file names), taken from a patient given nivolumab and ipilimumab in sequence. The TCR sequence derives from a human donor with melanoma. The CDR3 nucleotides read TGTGCCAGCAGTCAAAGAGAGGGGCTTGTGGATGGCTACACCTTC. It is translated as CASSQREGLVDGYTF.